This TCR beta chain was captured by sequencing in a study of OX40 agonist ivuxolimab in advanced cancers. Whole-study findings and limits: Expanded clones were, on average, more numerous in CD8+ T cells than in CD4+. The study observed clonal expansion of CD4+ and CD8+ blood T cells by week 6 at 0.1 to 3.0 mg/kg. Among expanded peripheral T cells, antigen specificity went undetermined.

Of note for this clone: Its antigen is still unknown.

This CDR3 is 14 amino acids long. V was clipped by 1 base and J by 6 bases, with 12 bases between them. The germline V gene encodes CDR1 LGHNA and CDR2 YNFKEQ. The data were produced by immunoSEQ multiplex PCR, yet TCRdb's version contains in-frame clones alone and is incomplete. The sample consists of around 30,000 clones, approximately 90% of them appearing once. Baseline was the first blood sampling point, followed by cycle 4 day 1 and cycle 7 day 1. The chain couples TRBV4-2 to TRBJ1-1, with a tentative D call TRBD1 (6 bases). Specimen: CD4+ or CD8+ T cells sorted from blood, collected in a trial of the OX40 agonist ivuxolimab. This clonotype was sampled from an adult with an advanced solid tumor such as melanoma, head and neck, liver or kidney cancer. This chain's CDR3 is CASSQAVTGPEAFF. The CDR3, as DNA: TGTGCCAGCAGCCAAGCCGTAACAGGGCCTGAAGCTTTCTTT.